These 10 T cell receptor beta chains came from one sample sequenced in a study of blood T cell repertoires in COVID-19. The assay was immunoSEQ multiplex PCR, and TCRdb's table has in-frame clones only and misses some. Of about 330,000 clones detected, over 75% appear once; the ten largest clones hold under 5%. The sequenced sample was peripheral blood. Receptors originate from a woman in her 50s with active or convalescent COVID-19.

This clone was counted between two and nine times. The rearrangement links TRBV10-3 to TRBJ1-6, with 8 bases aligning to TRBD1. There are 15 residues in the CDR3. Germline V lookup: CDR1 ENHRY, CDR2 SYGVKD. The junction had 6 bases not matched to a gene; V was cut back by 4 bases and J by 7 bases. Written as DNA, the CDR3 is TGTGCCATCAGTGGAACAGGACAGGGCAATTCACCCCTCCACTTT. This codes for CAISGTGQGNSPLHF.

The chain recombines TRBV6-6 with TRBJ1-1; D is perhaps TRBD1 (5 bases). Trimming took 3 bases from V and 2 from J, leaving 10 bases between them. The CDR3 spans 14 residues. Germline V gene data show CDR1 as MNHNY and CDR2 as SVGAGI (reference sequence). CDR3 DNA sequence: TGTGCCAGCAGTTATTACGGGGGTAACACTGAAGCTTTCTTT. It translates to CASSYYGGNTEAFF.

The chain uses TRBV25-1 and TRBJ2-3; TRBD1 matches 11 bases. Losses at the gene ends were 3 bases for V and 6 bases for J; bases not matched to a gene: 5. The CDR3 covers 15 residues. The V gene's germline CDR1 is MGHDK and CDR2 SYGVNS. The CDR3 protein is CASSEAGQGVDTQYF. In DNA form, the CDR3 reads TGTGCCAGCAGTGAGGCGGGACAGGGGGTCGATACGCAGTATTTT.

To note about this clone: The sample holds other DNA sequences that translate to the same CDR3. The chain combines TRBV28 with TRBJ2-7; D gene unclear. Per germline, CDR1 MDHEN and CDR2 SYDVKM. This CDR3 is 12 amino acids long. With 5 bases removed from V and 3 bases from J, the gap between germline ends came to 8 bases. CDR3 in DNA: TGTGCCAGCAGTCGTGGTAGCTACGAGCAGTACTTC. This codes for CASSRGSYEQYF.

V usage is TRBV3-1 (or the pseudogene TRBV3-2) and J usage is TRBJ2-2; 12 bases align to TRBD1. Trimming removed 1 base from V and 6 bases from J; junction bases left unmatched: 9. CDR1 is LGHDT and CDR2 is YNNKEL in the germline V gene (reference sequence). The CDR3 totals 18 residues. The CDR3 sequence is CASSQVPGTGGFAGELFF. The DNA for the CDR3 is TGTGCCAGCAGCCAAGTACCCGGGACAGGGGGCTTTGCCGGGGAGCTGTTTTTT.

This chain connects TRBV18 to TRBJ1-1, with a possible D match to TRBD1 (5 bases). The CDR3 consists of 13 residues. Germline CDR1 reads KGHSH; CDR2 reads LQKENI. The V and J ends lost 5 bases and 6 bases respectively, with 13 bases between them. CDR3 sequence: CASSSQGIAEAFF. The CDR3 coding sequence is TGTGCCAGCTCATCGCAGGGAATCGCTGAAGCTTTCTTT.

The gene calls are TRBV18 and TRBJ2-7; D not certain. The CDR3 covers 14 residues. The V gene's germline CDR1 is KGHSH and CDR2 LQKENI. V lost 4 bases to trimming and J lost 2 bases, with 12 bases between them. The CDR3 DNA sequence: TGTGCCAGCTCACGACCGGGCGCCACCTACGAGCAGTACTTC. Protein: CASSRPGATYEQYF.

The sample holds a few counts of this clone. This rearrangement joins TRBV19 to TRBJ1-1, with a tentative D call TRBD1 (6 bases). Between the trimmed V and J ends, which lost 4 bases and 5 bases, there was a span of 14 bases. The CDR3 runs 14 residues. Germline assignment: CDR1 LNHDA and CDR2 SQIVND (reference sequence). CDR3 sequence: CASSTSTGMTEAFF. The CDR3 DNA reads as TGTGCCAGTAGTACATCGACAGGTATGACTGAAGCTTTCTTT. Drawing the rest from reference TRBV19 and TRBJ1-1, the complete variable domain is DGGITQSPKYLFRKEGQNVTLSCEQNLNHDAMYWYRQDPGQGLRLIYYSQIVNDFQKGDIAEGYSVSREKKESFPLTVTSAQKNPTAFYLCASSTSTGMTEAFFGQGTRLTVV.

The chain combines TRBV6-5 with TRBJ2-7; D is perhaps TRBD1 (6 bases). The germline V gene encodes CDR1 MNHEY and CDR2 SVGAGI. Trimming removed 7 bases from V and 5 bases from J, with 12 bases in between. This CDR3 has 12 residues. The CDR3: CASTLGADEQYF. The CDR3 DNA reads TGTGCCAGCACCCTGGGGGCTGACGAGCAGTACTTC.

The gene calls are TRBV4-1 and TRBJ1-2, with D unclear. The V end was cut by 0 bases, the J end by 1 base, with 6 bases between. Germline CDR1 and CDR2: MGHRA and YSYEKL. This CDR3 is 14 amino acids long. CDR3: CASSQEQINYGYTF. CDR3 nucleotide sequence: TGCGCCAGCAGCCAAGAGCAGATTAACTATGGCTACACCTTC.